This T cell receptor (beta chain) was sequenced in a study of blood T cell repertoires in COVID-19 (TCRdb year 2020). Describing the broader study: The collaborator samples originated in the United States, Italy and Spain and spanned the acute and convalescent phases of COVID-19. Subjects who had been exposed to COVID-19, were actively infected with it, or had recovered from it provided the deeply sampled blood TCRbeta repertoires that made up the dataset. Where available, HLA class I and class II types were taken from metadata supplied by the sample provider and were not determined by assay-based typing. The samples were drawn from the first 160 participants of the ongoing ImmuneRACE study and from some 1,300 subjects provided by 6 global collaborators. The prospective study material was composed of cDNA or gDNA derived from T cells, B-cell-depleted T cells, or PBMCs. Sample metadata almost always included a de-identified subject ID, COVID-19 status, age in years and sex. The repertoires were released in a freely available public database intended as a resource for research on the immune response to SARS-CoV-2. Summary of the overall study and its limitations: How much clinical and demographic metadata was included differed by source and by participant, and the metadata was provided uncurated.

A second Seattle source provided samples from volunteer blood donors who had recovered from COVID-19. Each collaborating institution followed its own protocols to collect whole blood in K2EDTA tubes. Collaborator samples were shipped for TCRbeta analysis as frozen whole blood, isolated PBMCs, or DNA extracted from either sample type. The CDR3 spans 17 residues, from the cysteine through the phenylalanine. Only the CDR3 region is kept as DNA, spanning 51 bases read in frame from base 1. CDR1 and CDR2 are read off the germline V gene as LGHNA and YSLEER. Ends trimmed: V by 3 bases, J by 0 bases; bases unmatched to a gene: 10. About this clone: This receptor's antigen is unknown. No base-level quality is on record; no much larger clone is a single base apart. Other DNA sequences in the sample encode the same CDR3.

TCRbeta CDR3 regions were amplified from genomic DNA by means of the immunoSEQ Assay, a bias-controlled multiplex PCR. Concerning the study's data processing: The number of nucleated cells in each sample was estimated from the amplification of reference gene primers within the assay. Sequence reads were collapsed and filtered to measure the absolute abundance of every unique TCRbeta CDR3 rearrangement. For each sample, productive Simpson clonality was calculated as the square root of Simpson's diversity index over productive rearrangements. TCRdb mirrors the immuneACCESS table, restricted to in-frame sequences. Some clones are absent from its copies; in checked studies, under half trace to an unresolved V gene, and the reason for the others is unknown. Clone size and V and J calls were adopted from that table, with D and trimming inferred from the DNA. The sample table records roughly 300,000 clones; 87% of these occur just once. Around 8% of the sample is taken by the ten largest.

Sequencing input: peripheral blood. The source is a woman aged 45-60 years who had recovered from COVID-19. Recombination joined TRBV4-3 with TRBJ2-7, and TRBD2 aligns with 8 junction nucleotides. The nucleotides read TGCGCCAGCAGCCAGGGCCTGAGCGGGGGCAGCTCCTACGAGCAGTACTTC. Translated, it gives CASSQGLSGGSSYEQYF.